These 16 T cell receptor beta chains came from one sample sequenced in a study of cytomegalovirus exposure and HLA in healthy donors. Primers: 60 Vbeta forward and 13 Jbeta reverse. Clones were sequenced by immunoSEQ multiplex PCR, and TCRdb holds only the in-frame ones, with some missing. The sample holds 150,000 or so clones; around 79% are singletons and the top ten take 0.98%. Sample: PBMCs. The receptors were gathered from a woman aged 45 to 65 in good health and CMV-seropositive.

This chain uses TRBV18 with TRBJ2-7; D is unresolved. V gave up 5 bases and J gave up 3 bases, with 11 bases separating them. Germline V CDR1 and CDR2: KGHSH, LQKENI. The CDR3 is 13 amino acids. DNA of the CDR3: TGTGCCAGCTCAGAGAGTCAGGACTACGAGCAGTACTTC. It translates to CASSESQDYEQYF.

V is TRBV29-1 and J is TRBJ2-1; 7 bases agree with TRBD2. Looked up from germline, CDR1 is SQVTM and CDR2 is ANQGSEA. V gave up 2 bases and J gave up 4 bases; unmatched junction bases: 11. CDR3 length: 16 residues. Written as DNA, the CDR3 is TGCAGCGTTGAACCCGGCGGGGGAGAGTCATACAATGAGCAGTTCTTC. Translation: CSVEPGGGESYNEQFF.

The rearrangement links TRBV27 to TRBJ2-7, with a weak D call TRBD2 (5 bases). This CDR3 region has 13 residues. Germline CDR1 is MNHEY and CDR2 is SMNVEV (reference sequence). V gave up 6 bases and J gave up 5 bases, with 14 bases separating them. This CDR3 is CASRIKRLNEQYF. CDR3 coding DNA: TGTGCCAGCAGGATTAAGCGGTTGAACGAGCAGTACTTC.

The chain is built from TRBV6-4 and TRBJ1-2; D gene unclear. Germline V gene lookup returns CDR1 MRHNA and CDR2 SNTAGT. Trimming removed 5 bases at V and 1 base at J, with 8 bases between. CDR3 length: 13 residues. The CDR3 region is CASSIPVNYGYTF. The CDR3 region has the DNA TGTGCCAGCAGTATCCCGGTTAACTATGGCTACACCTTC.

This chain connects TRBV2 to TRBJ1-6; perhaps TRBD1 as D (5 bases). The CDR3 loop spans 19 amino acids. Between the trimmed V and J ends, which lost 0 bases and 7 bases, there was a span of 22 bases. Germline CDR1 is SNHLY and CDR2 is FYNNEI. CDR3 protein: CASSEAVPLRGSLNSPLHF. In DNA form, the CDR3 reads TGTGCCAGCAGTGAAGCGGTCCCCCTTAGGGGCAGCTTGAATTCACCCCTCCACTTT.

V is TRBV7-2 and J is TRBJ2-7; 12 positions match TRBD1. The CDR3 has 16 amino acids. Germline CDR1 is SGHTA and CDR2 is FQGNSA. V shed 5 bases and J 6 bases; nucleotides not matched to a gene: 11. CDR3 DNA sequence: TGTGCCAGCAGCGTCGGGAGGGGACAGGGGGCTAGCGAGCAGTACTTC. Amino acids: CASSVGRGQGASEQYF.

The chain uses TRBV30 and TRBJ1-1, with D perhaps TRBD1 (6 bases). The CDR3 has 12 amino acids. Germline CDR1 and CDR2: GTSNPN and SVGIG (reference sequence). The CDR3, as DNA: TGTGCGCGGGAGGGGGATTCGGCTGAAGCTTTCTTT. Protein product: CAREGDSAEAFF. Drawing the rest from reference TRBV30 and TRBJ1-1, the complete variable domain is SQTIHQWPATLVQPVGSPLSLECTVEGTSNPNLYWYRQAAGRGLQLLFYSVGIGQISSEVPQNLSASRPQDRQFILSSKKLLLSDSGFYLCAREGDSAEAFFGQGTRLTVV.

The chain is built from TRBV12-2 and TRBJ1-1. TRBV12-2 is a pseudogene. The CDR3 length is 15 residues. The CDR3 loop is CASRLGAGRHTEAFF. The CDR3 DNA follows: TGTGCAAGTCGCTTAGGGGCTGGGAGGCACACTGAAGCTTTCTTT.

A few counts support this clone. This chain joins TRBV19 and TRBJ1-2; the D is unclear. The CDR3 sequence is 10 residues long. V shed 9 bases and J shed 8 bases, with 10 bases lying between them. The V gene's germline CDR1 is LNHDA and CDR2 SQIVND (reference sequence). The CDR3 sequence: CASGDGGYTF. In DNA, the CDR3 is TGTGCCAGCGGGGATGGAGGCTACACCTTC.

This chain joins TRBV4-1 and TRBJ1-4; tentative D call: TRBD1 (6 bases). V was shortened by 1 base and J by 3 bases, with 12 bases between the two germline ends. This CDR3 spans 16 amino acids. Germline V gene sequence: CDR1 MGHRA, CDR2 YSYEKL. For the CDR3, the DNA is TGCGCCAGCAGCCAAGGGACCGCAGGGGCTAATGAAAAACTGTTTTTT. Encoded protein: CASSQGTAGANEKLFF.

The chain couples TRBV11-2 to TRBJ2-3; 10 nucleotides match TRBD2. Germline CDR1 reads SGHAT; CDR2 reads FQNNGV. The CDR3 has 15 residues. The J segment lost 3 bases and the V segment lost 2 bases, leaving 2 bases of the junction unmatched. CDR3 loop: CASSLLAGVTDTQYF. The CDR3 region has the DNA TGTGCCAGCAGCTTACTAGCGGGAGTGACAGATACGCAGTATTTT.

This clone was seen only once. The CDR3 spells CASSAAAGELFF. The CDR3 DNA is TGTGCCAGCAGTGCGGCGGCCGGGGAGCTGTTTTTT. The J gene is TRBJ2-2, the V gene TRBV27; D is ambiguous. Trimming removed 5 bases from V and 6 bases from J, with 7 bases in between. The germline V gene encodes CDR1 MNHEY and CDR2 SMNVEV (reference sequence). CDR3 length: 12 amino acids.

V usage is TRBV5-4 and J usage is TRBJ2-3, with a possible D match to TRBD1 (6 bases). The CDR3 totals 13 residues. Trimming stripped 2 bases from V and 6 bases from J, with 10 bases between. The V gene's germline CDR1 is SGHNT and CDR2 YYREEE (reference sequence). CDR3 region: CASSLPGVDTQYF. As DNA, the CDR3 is TGTGCCAGCAGCTTACCAGGGGTGGATACGCAGTATTTT.

The chain recombines TRBV11-3 with TRBJ2-1; tentative D call: TRBD2 (6 bases). Germline values: CDR1 SGHNT, CDR2 YENEEA. V was trimmed by 2 bases and J by 5 bases, leaving 10 bases between them. This CDR3 is 14 amino acids long. CDR3 nucleotide sequence: TGTGCCAGCAGCTTAATGGGCGGGAACAATGAGCAGTTCTTC. This gives the protein CASSLMGGNNEQFF.

This chain links TRBV6-5 with TRBJ1-1; D is possibly TRBD1 (6 bases). The length of the CDR3 is 11 residues. The V and J ends lost 5 bases and 11 bases respectively, with 12 bases between them. Looked up from germline, CDR1 is MNHEY and CDR2 is SVGAGI. The CDR3 region is CASSDRLLAFF. As DNA, the CDR3 is TGTGCCAGCAGTGACAGGTTGTTGGCTTTCTTT.

The chain recombines TRBV28 with TRBJ1-5, with 7 bases lining up with TRBD1. The CDR3 extends over 16 amino acids. J gave up 5 bases and V 6 bases, and 13 bases lay outside the gene matches. In germline, CDR1 is MDHEN, CDR2 SYDVKM. The DNA for the CDR3 is TGTGCCAGCAGCTTAGTTAAGACAGGGATACATCAGCCCCAGCATTTT. Amino acid sequence: CASSLVKTGIHQPQHF.